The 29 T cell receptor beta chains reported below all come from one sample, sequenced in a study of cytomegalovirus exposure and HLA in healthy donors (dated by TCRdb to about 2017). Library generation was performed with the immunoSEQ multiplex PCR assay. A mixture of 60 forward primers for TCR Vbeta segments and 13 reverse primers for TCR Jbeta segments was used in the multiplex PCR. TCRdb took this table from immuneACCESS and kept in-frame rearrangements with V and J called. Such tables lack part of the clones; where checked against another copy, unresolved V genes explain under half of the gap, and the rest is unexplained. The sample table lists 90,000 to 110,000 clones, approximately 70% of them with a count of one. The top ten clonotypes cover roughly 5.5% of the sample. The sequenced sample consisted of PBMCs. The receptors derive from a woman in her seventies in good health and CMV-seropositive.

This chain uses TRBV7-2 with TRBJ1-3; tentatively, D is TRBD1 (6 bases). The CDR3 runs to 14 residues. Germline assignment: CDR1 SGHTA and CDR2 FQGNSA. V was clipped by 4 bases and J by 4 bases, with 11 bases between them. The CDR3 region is CASSSSGAGNTIYF. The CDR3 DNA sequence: TGTGCCAGCAGCTCATCAGGGGCCGGAAACACCATATATTTT.

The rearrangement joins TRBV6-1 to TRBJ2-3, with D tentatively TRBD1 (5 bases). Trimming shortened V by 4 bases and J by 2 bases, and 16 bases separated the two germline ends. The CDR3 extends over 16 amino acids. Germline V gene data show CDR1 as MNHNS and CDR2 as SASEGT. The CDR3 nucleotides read TGTGCCAGCAGTGCAAAGGGCAGGGAAAACACAGATACGCAGTATTTT. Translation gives CASSAKGRENTDTQYF.

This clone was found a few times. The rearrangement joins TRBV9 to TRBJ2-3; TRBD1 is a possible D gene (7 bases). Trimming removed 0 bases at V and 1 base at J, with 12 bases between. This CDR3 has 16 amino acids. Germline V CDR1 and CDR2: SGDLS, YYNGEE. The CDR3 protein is CASSVAGGLRTDTQYF. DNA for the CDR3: TGTGCCAGCAGCGTAGCAGGGGGGCTGCGCACAGATACGCAGTATTTT.

CDR3 in amino acids: CASSYTENTEAFF. The CDR3 DNA reads TGTGCCAGCAGTTACACAGAGAACACTGAAGCTTTCTTT. This rearrangement joins TRBV6-5 to TRBJ1-1; D gene uncertain. With 2 bases removed from V and 1 base from J, the gap between germline ends came to 5 bases. Looked up from germline, CDR1 is MNHEY and CDR2 is SVGAGI. The CDR3 runs to 13 residues.

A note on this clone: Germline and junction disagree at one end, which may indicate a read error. The CDR3 is CATSSGIRMGTEAFF. In DNA form, the CDR3 reads TGTGCCACCAGTTCGGGTATACGGATGGGCACTGAAGCTTTCTTT. The chain employs TRBV6-5 and TRBJ1-1; D ambiguous. The CDR3 runs 15 residues. Germline-derived CDR1 and CDR2 are MNHEY and SVGAGI.

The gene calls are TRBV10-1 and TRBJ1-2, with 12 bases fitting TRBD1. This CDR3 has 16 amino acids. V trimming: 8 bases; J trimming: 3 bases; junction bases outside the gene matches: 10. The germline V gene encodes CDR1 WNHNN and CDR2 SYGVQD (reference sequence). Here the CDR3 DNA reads TGCGCCAGCTCCGGGACAGGGGGCAGGAAGGACTATGGCTACACCTTC. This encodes CASSGTGGRKDYGYTF.

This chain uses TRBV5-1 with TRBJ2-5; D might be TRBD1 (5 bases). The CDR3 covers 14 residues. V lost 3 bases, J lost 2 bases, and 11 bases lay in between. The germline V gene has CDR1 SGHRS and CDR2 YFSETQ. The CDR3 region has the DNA TGCGCCAGCAGCTGGTTAGACAGTCAAGAGACCCAGTACTTC. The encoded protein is CASSWLDSQETQYF.

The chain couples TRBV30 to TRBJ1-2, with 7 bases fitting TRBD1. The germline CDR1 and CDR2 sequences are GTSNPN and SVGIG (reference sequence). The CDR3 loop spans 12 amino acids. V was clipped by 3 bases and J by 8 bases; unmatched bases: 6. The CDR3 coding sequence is TGTGCCTGGAGCGACAGGGTATGGGGCTACACCTTC. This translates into CAWSDRVWGYTF.

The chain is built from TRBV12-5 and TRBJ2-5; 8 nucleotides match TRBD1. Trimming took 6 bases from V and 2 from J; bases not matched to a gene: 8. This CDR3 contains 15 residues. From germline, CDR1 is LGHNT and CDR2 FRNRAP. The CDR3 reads CASGSDRGWQETQYF. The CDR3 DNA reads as TGTGCTAGTGGAAGCGACAGGGGTTGGCAAGAGACCCAGTACTTC. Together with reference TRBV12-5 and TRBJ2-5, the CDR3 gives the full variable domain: DARVTQTPRHKVTEMGQEVTMRCQPILGHNTVFWYRQTMMQGLELLAYFRNRAPLDDSGMPKDRFSAEMPDATLATLKIQPSEPRDSAVYFCASGSDRGWQETQYFGPGTRLLVL.

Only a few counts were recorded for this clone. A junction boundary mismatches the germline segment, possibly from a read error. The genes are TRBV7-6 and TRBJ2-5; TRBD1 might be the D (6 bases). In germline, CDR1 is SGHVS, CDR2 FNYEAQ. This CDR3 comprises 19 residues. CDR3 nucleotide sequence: TGTGCCAGCAGCTTATCCTTGGGGGCCAGGGCCCAGTTTAGAGAGGCCCAGTACTTC. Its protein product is CASSLSLGARAQFREAQYF. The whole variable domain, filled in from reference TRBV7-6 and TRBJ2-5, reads GAGVSQSPRYKVTKRGQDVALRCDPISGHVSLYWYRQALGQGPEFLTYFNYEAQQDKSGLPNDRFSAERPEGSISTLTIQRTEQRDSAMYRCASSLSLGARAQFREAQYFGPGTRLLVL.

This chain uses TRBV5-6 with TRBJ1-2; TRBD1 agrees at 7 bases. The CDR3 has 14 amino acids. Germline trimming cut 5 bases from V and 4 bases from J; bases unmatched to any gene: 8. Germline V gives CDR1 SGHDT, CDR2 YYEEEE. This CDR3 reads CASREQGRGYGYTF. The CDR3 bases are TGTGCCAGCAGGGAACAGGGGCGGGGCTATGGCTACACCTTC.

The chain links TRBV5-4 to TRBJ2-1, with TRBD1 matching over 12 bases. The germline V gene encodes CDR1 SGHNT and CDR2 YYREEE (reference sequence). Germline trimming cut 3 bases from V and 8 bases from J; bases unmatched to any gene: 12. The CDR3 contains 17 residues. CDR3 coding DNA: TGTGCCAGCAGCTCGCCTCCGGGACAGGGGGCAGGTTATGAGCAGTTCTTC. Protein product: CASSSPPGQGAGYEQFF.

The CDR3, as DNA: TGCGCCAGCAGCCAAGGTTCCGAGACAGCCTCCTACGAGCAGTACTTC. It yields the protein CASSQGSETASYEQYF. This rearrangement joins TRBV4-3 to TRBJ2-7; D perhaps matches TRBD1 (5 bases). V was cut by 1 base and J by 0 bases, with 13 bases left in between. There are 16 residues in the CDR3. Germline values: CDR1 LGHNA, CDR2 YSLEER.

The CDR3 region is CASGSPTAFVSAGNTIYF. CDR3 coding DNA: TGTGCTAGTGGTTCGCCTACAGCCTTTGTGTCCGCTGGAAACACCATATATTTT. This sequence joins TRBV12-5 and TRBJ1-3; D uncertain. The germline V gene has CDR1 LGHNT and CDR2 FRNRAP. This CDR3 region has 18 residues. Trimming removed 4 bases from V and 2 bases from J, with 21 bases in between.

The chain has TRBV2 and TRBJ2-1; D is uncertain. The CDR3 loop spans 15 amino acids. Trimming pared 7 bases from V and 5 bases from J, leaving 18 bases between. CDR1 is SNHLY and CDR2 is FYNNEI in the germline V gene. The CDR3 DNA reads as TGTGCCAGCATTAGGAGCCTACTACGGGACAATGAGCAGTTCTTC. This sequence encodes CASIRSLLRDNEQFF.

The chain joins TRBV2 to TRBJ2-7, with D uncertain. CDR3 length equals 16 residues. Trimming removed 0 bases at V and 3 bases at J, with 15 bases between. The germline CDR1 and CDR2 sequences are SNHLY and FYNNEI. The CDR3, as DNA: TGTGCCAGCAGTGAAGCGAGGCTCGGCTTCATCTACGAGCAGTACTTC. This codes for CASSEARLGFIYEQYF.

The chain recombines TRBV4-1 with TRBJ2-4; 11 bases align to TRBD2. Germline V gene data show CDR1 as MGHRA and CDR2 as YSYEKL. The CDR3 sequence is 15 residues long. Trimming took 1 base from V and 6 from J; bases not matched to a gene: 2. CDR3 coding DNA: TGCGCCAGCAGCCAAGTAGGGACTAGCGGAAACATTCAGTACTTC. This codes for CASSQVGTSGNIQYF.

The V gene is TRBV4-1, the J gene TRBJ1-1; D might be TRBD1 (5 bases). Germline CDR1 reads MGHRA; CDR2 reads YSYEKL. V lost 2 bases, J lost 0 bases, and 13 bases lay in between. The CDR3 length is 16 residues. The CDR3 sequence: CASSQRWGEMNTEAFF. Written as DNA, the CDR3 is TGCGCCAGCAGCCAAAGGTGGGGGGAAATGAACACTGAAGCTTTCTTT.

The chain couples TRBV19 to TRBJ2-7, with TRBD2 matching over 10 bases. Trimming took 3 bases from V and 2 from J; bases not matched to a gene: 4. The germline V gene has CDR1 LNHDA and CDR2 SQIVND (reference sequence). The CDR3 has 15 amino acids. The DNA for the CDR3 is TGTGCCAGTAGTATTGATAGCGGGGGGACCTACGAGCAGTACTTC. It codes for CASSIDSGGTYEQYF.

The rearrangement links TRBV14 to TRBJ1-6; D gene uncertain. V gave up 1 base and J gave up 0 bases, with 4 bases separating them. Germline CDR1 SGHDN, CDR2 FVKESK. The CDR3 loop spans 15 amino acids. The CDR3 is CASSQGSSYNSPLHF. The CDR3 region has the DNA TGTGCCAGCAGCCAAGGGAGCTCCTATAATTCACCCCTCCACTTT.

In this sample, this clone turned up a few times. The DNA for the CDR3 is TGTGCCAGCAGAAACACAGGGGGCAACACCTATAATTCACCCCTCCACTTT. It yields the protein CASRNTGGNTYNSPLHF. V gene TRBV7-9 combines with J gene TRBJ1-6; 9 bases line up with TRBD1. Germline V gene lookup returns CDR1 SEHNR and CDR2 FQNEAQ (reference sequence). V trimming: 6 bases; J trimming: 2 bases; junction bases outside the gene matches: 8. The CDR3 consists of 17 residues.

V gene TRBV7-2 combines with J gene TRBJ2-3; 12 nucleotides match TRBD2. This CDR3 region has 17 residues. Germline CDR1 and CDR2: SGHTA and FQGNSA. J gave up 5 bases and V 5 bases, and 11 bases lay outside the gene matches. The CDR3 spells CASSQTPSGGARDTQYF. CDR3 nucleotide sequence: TGTGCCAGCAGCCAGACGCCTAGCGGGGGGGCGAGAGATACGCAGTATTTT.

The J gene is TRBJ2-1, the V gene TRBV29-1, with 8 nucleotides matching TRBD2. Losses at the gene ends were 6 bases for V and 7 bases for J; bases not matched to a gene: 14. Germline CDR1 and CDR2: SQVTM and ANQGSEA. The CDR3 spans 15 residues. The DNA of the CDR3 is TGCAGCGTGGACTCCGGCGGGGGGTCCCTGAATGAGCAGTTCTTC. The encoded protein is CSVDSGGGSLNEQFF.

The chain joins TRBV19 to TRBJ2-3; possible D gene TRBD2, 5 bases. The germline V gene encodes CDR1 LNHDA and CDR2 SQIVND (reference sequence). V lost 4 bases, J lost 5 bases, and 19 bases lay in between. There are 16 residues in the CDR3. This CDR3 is CASSTRQLGRGDTQYF. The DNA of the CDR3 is TGTGCCAGTAGTACCCGGCAGTTAGGCCGGGGAGATACGCAGTATTTT.

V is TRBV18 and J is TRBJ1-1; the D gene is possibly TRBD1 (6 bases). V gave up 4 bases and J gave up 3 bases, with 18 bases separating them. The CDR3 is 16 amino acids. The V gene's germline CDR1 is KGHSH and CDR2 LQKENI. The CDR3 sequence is CASSQNGLQGDTEAFF. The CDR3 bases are TGTGCCAGCTCACAGAACGGGCTACAGGGAGACACTGAAGCTTTCTTT.

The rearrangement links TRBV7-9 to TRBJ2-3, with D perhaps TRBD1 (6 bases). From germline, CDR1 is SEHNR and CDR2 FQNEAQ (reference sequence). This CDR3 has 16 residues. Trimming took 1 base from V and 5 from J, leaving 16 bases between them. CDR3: CASSLVRQAYGDTQYF. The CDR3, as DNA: TGTGCCAGCAGCTTAGTTAGACAGGCCTACGGAGATACGCAGTATTTT.

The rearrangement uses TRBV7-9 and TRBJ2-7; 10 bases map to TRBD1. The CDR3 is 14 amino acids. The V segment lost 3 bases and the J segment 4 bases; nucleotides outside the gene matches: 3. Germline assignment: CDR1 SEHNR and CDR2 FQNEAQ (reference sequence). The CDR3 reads CASSFGQGVYEQYF. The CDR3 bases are TGTGCCAGCAGCTTCGGACAGGGGGTTTACGAGCAGTACTTC.

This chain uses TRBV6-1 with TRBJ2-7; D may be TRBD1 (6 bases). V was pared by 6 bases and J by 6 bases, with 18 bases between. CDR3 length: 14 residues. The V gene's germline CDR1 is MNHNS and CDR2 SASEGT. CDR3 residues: CASSQTGFAGEQYF. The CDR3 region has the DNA TGTGCCAGCAGCCAAACAGGGTTCGCGGGCGAGCAGTACTTC.

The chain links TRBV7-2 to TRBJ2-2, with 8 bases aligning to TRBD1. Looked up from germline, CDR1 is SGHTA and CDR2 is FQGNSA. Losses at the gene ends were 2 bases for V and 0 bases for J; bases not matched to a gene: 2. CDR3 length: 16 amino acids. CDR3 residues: CASSLQGAPNTGELFF. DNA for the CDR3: TGTGCCAGCAGCTTACAGGGGGCCCCGAACACCGGGGAGCTGTTTTTT.